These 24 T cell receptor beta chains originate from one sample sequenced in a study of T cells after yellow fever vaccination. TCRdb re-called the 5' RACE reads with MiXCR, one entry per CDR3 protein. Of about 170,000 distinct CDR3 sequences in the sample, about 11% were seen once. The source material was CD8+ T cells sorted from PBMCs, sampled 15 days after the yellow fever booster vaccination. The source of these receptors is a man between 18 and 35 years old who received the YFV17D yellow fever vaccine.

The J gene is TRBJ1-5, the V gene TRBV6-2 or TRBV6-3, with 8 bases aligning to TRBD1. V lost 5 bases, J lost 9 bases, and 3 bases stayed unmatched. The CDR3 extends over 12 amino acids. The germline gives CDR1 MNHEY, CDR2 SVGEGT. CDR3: CASSQGARPQHF. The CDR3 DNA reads TGTGCCAGCAGTCAGGGGGCCCGGCCCCAGCATTTT.

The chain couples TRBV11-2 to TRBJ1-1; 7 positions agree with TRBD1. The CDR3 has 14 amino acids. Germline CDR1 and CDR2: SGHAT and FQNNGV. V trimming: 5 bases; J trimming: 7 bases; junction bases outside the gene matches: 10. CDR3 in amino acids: CASSPTSRTGEAFF. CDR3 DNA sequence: TGTGCCAGCAGCCCTACTTCTCGGACAGGTGAAGCTTTCTTT.

CDR3 protein: CASSYVDRGNEKLFF. The CDR3 coding sequence is TGTGCCAGCAGTTACGTGGACAGGGGAAATGAAAAACTGTTTTTT. This chain connects TRBV6-6 to TRBJ1-4; 9 nucleotides match TRBD1. V lost 2 bases and J lost 5; bases outside the gene matches: 3. The CDR3 length is 15 residues. Germline-derived CDR1 and CDR2 are MNHNY and SVGAGI (reference sequence).

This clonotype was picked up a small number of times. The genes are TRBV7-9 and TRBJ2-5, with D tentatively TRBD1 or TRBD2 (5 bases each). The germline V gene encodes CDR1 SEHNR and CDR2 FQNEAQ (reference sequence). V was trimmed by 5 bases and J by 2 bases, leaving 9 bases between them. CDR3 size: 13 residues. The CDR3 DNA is TGTGCCAGCAGCCTAGAGGGGCAAGAGACCCAGTACTTC. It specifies CASSLEGQETQYF. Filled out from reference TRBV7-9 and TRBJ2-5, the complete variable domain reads DTGVSQNPRHKITKRGQNVTFRCDPISEHNRLYWYRQTLGQGPEFLTYFQNEAQLEKSRLLSDRFSAERPKGSFSTLEIQRTEQGDSAMYLCASSLEGQETQYFGPGTRLLVL.

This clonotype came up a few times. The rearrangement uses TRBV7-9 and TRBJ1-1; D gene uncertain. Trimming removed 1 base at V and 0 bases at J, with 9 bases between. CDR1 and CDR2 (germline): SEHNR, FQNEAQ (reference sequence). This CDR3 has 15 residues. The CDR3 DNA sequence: TGTGCCAGCAGCTTAGAGGTGTCCCTGAACACTGAAGCTTTCTTT. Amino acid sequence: CASSLEVSLNTEAFF.

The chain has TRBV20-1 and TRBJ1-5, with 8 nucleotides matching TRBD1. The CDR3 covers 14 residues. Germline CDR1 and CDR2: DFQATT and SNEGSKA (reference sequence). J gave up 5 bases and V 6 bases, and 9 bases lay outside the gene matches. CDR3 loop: CSAWTGKAYQPQHF. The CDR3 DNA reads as TGCAGTGCCTGGACAGGGAAGGCCTATCAGCCCCAGCATTTT.

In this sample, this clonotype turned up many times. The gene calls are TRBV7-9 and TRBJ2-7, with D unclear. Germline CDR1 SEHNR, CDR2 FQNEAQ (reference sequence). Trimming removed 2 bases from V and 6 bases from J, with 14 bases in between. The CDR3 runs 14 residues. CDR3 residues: CASSLSASAPEQYV. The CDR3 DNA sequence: TGTGCCAGCAGCTTAAGTGCCAGTGCCCCCGAGCAGTACGTC.

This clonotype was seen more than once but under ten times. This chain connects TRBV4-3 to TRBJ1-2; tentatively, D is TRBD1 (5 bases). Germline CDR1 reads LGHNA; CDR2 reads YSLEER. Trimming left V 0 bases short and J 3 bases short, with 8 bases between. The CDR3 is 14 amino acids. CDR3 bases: TGCGCCAGCAGCCAAGATGGAGGGGACTATGGCTACACCTTC. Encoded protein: CASSQDGGDYGYTF.

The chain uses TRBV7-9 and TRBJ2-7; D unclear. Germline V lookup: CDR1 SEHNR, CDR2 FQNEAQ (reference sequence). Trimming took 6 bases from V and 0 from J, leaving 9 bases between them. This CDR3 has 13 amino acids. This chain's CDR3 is CASRPQSSYEQYF. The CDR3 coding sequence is TGTGCCAGCAGGCCCCAGAGCTCCTACGAGCAGTACTTC. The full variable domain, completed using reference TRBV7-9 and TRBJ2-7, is DTGVSQNPRHKITKRGQNVTFRCDPISEHNRLYWYRQTLGQGPEFLTYFQNEAQLEKSRLLSDRFSAERPKGSFSTLEIQRTEQGDSAMYLCASRPQSSYEQYFGPGTRLTVT.

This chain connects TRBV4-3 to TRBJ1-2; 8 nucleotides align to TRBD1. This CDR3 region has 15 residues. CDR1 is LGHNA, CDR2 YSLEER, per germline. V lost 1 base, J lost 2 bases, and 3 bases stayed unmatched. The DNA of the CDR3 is TGCGCCAGCAGCCAAGTACGACAGGGGAACTATGGCTACACCTTC. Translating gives CASSQVRQGNYGYTF.

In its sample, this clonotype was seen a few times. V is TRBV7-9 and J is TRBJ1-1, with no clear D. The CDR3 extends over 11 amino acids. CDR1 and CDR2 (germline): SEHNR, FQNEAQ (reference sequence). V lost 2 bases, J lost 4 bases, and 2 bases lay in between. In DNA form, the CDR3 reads TGTGCCAGCAGCTTATCCACTGAAGCTTTCTTT. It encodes CASSLSTEAFF.

CDR3 in amino acids: CASSQDLGGTEAFF. As DNA, the CDR3 is TGCGCCAGCAGCCAAGATTTGGGGGGTACTGAAGCTTTCTTT. The chain has TRBV4-1 and TRBJ1-1; perhaps TRBD1 as D (5 bases). The CDR3 runs 14 residues. Trimming pared 0 bases from V and 5 bases from J, leaving 10 bases between. Per the germline V gene, CDR1 is MGHRA and CDR2 is YSYEKL.

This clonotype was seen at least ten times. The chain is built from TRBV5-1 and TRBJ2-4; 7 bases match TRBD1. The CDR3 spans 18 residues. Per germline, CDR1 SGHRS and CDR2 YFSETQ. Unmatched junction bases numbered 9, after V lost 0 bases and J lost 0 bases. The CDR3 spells CASSLERGQTLAKNIQYF. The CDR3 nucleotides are TGCGCCAGCAGCTTGGAACGGGGACAGACTCTAGCCAAAAACATTCAGTACTTC.

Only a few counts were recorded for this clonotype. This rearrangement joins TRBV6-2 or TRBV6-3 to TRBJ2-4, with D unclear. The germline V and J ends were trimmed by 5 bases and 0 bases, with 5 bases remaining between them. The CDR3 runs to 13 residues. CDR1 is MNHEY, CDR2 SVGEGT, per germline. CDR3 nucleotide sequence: TGTGCCAGCAGTACAGTAGCCAAAAACATTCAGTACTTC. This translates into CASSTVAKNIQYF.

The CDR3 sequence: CASSLNSGQGFHEQFF. The DNA of the CDR3 is TGTGCCAGCAGTTTAAACTCCGGGCAGGGGTTCCATGAGCAGTTCTTC. The V gene is TRBV6-2 or TRBV6-3, the J gene TRBJ2-1; D is perhaps TRBD1 (6 bases). Trimming took 4 bases from V and 8 from J, leaving 21 bases between them. Germline CDR1 MNHEY, CDR2 SVGEGT. The CDR3 runs 16 residues.

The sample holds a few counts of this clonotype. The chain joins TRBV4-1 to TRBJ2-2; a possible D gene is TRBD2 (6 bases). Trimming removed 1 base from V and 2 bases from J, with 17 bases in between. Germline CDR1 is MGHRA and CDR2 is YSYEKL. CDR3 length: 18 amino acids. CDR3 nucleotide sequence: TGCGCCAGCAGCCAAGTATGGATAGACGGGGGAAACACCGGGGAGCTGTTTTTT. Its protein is CASSQVWIDGGNTGELFF.

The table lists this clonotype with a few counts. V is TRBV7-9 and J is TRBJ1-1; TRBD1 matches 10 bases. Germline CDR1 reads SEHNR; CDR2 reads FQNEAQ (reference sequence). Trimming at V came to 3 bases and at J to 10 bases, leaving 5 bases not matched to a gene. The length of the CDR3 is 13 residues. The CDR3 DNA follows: TGTGCCAGCAGCTTTCCAGGACAGGGGGTAGCTTTCTTT. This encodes CASSFPGQGVAFF.

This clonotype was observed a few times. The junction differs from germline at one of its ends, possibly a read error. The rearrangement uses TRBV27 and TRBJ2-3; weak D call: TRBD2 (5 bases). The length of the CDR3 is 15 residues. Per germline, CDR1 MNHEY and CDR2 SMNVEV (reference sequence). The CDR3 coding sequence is TGTGCCAGCAGTCTATCTTCCGGGATCACCTATACGCAGTATTTT. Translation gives CASSLSSGITYTQYF.

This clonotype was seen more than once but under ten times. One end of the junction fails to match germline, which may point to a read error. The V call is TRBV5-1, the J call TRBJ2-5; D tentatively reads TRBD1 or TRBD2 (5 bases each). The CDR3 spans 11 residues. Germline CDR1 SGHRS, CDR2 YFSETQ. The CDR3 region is CASKGTESQYF. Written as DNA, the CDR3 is TGCGCCAGCAAGGGGACGGAGAGCCAGTACTTC.

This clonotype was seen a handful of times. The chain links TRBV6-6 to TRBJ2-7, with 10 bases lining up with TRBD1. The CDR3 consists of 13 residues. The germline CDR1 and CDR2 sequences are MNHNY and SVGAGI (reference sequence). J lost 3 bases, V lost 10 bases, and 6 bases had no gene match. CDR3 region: CAIAWDRGYEQYV. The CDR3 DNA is TGTGCCATCGCTTGGGACAGGGGCTACGAGCAGTACGTC.

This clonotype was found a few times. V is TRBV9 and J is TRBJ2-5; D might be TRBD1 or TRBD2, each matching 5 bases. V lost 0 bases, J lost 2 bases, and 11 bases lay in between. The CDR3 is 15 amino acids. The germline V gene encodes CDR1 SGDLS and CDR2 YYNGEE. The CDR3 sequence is CASSVGGTPQETQYF. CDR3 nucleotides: TGTGCCAGCAGCGTAGGAGGGACCCCTCAAGAGACCCAGTACTTC.

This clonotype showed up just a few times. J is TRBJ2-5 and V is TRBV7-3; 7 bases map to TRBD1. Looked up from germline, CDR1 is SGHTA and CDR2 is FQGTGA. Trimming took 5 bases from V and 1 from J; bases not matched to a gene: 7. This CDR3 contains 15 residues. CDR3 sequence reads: CASSPGTAPQETQYF. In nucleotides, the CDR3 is TGTGCCAGCAGCCCGGGGACAGCTCCCCAAGAGACCCAGTACTTC.

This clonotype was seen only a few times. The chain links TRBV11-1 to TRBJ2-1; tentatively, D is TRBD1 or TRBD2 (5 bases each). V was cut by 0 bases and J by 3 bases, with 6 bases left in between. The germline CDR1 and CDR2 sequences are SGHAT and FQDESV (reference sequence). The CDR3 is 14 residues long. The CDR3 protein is CASSLAGDYNEQFF. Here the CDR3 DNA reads TGTGCCAGCAGCTTAGCGGGGGACTACAATGAGCAGTTCTTC.

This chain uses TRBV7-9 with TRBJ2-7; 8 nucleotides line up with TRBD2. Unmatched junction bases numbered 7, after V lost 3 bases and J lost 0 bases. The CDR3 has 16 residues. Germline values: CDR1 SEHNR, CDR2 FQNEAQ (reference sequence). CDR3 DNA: TGTGCCAGCAGCTTGGGCGGGGGGCACGCCTCCTACGAGCAGTACTTC. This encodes CASSLGGGHASYEQYF.